Below are 22 T cell receptor beta chains sequenced from a single sample in a study of cytotoxic CD8 clonotypes in ibrutinib-treated CLL (dated by TCRdb to the early 2020s). Taken with the paper, the label for time point translates to: about twelve months on ibrutinib. The protocol used for the library was the immunoSEQ multiplex PCR assay. TCRdb took this table from immuneACCESS and kept in-frame rearrangements with V and J called. Such tables lack part of the clones; where checked against another copy, unresolved V genes explain under half of the gap, and the rest is unexplained. The sample profile shows 200,000 or so clones; more than 75% of them were found once. The ten largest clones capture roughly 11% of the sample. The sequencing used PBMCs, collected after 12 months of ibrutinib treatment. These TCRs come from a human donor with chronic lymphocytic leukemia.

The J gene is TRBJ2-6, the V gene TRBV19, with 14 positions matching TRBD2. From germline, CDR1 is LNHDA and CDR2 SQIVND (reference sequence). The CDR3 has 20 residues. The V and J ends lost 5 bases and 0 bases, in that order; junction bases with no gene match: 9. The CDR3, as DNA: TGTGCCAGTAGTGCCGGGACTAGCGGGAGACCGACCTCTGGGGCCAACGTCCTGACTTTC. Protein product: CASSAGTSGRPTSGANVLTF.

The chain uses TRBV27 and TRBJ1-1, with no clear D. The CDR3 length is 13 residues. CDR1 MNHEY and CDR2 SMNVEV come from the germline V gene (reference sequence). V was clipped by 2 bases and J by 1 base, with 5 bases between them. Written as DNA, the CDR3 is TGTGCCAGCAGTTTAAGGCAGAACACTGAAGCTTTCTTT. Translated, it gives CASSLRQNTEAFF.

The J gene is TRBJ2-7, the V gene TRBV29-1; D assignment may be TRBD1 or TRBD2 (5 bases each). Germline values: CDR1 SQVTM, CDR2 ANQGSEA. The CDR3 loop spans 13 amino acids. V was pared by 4 bases and J by 0 bases, with 10 bases between. The CDR3 protein is CSVGDGFSYEQYF. Here the CDR3 DNA reads TGCAGCGTTGGGGACGGCTTCTCCTACGAGCAGTACTTC.

The V call is TRBV29-1, the J call TRBJ1-2; 7 positions agree with TRBD1. Germline-derived CDR1 and CDR2 are SQVTM and ANQGSEA. Unmatched junction bases numbered 9, after V lost 6 bases and J lost 5 bases. The CDR3 loop spans 13 amino acids. CDR3 bases: TGCAGCGTAGACCCGACAGGGCGGTATGGCTACACCTTC. Encoded protein: CSVDPTGRYGYTF.

The chain uses TRBV4-1 and TRBJ2-7; 7 bases are a match to TRBD2. This CDR3 has 14 residues. Germline V gives CDR1 MGHRA, CDR2 YSYEKL. The V and J ends lost 4 bases and 4 bases, in that order; junction bases with no gene match: 7. The CDR3 sequence: CASSPPGGSYEQYF. The CDR3 DNA sequence: TGCGCCAGCAGCCCCCCTGGCGGGAGTTACGAGCAGTACTTC.

The rearrangement links TRBV18 to TRBJ2-1; D unclear. Trimming took off 3 bases at V and 3 bases at J, with 9 bases between the two ends. The CDR3 totals 14 residues. Looked up from germline, CDR1 is KGHSH and CDR2 is LQKENI. The CDR3 protein is CASSPNTDYNEQFF. Here the CDR3 DNA reads TGTGCCAGCTCACCTAATACAGACTACAATGAGCAGTTCTTC.

J is TRBJ2-1 and V is TRBV10-2; D remains ambiguous. Trimming took 2 bases from V and 8 from J, leaving 4 bases between them. CDR1 is WSHSY and CDR2 is SAAADI in the germline V gene. The CDR3 runs 11 residues. The CDR3 sequence is CASSEGDEQFF. In DNA form, the CDR3 reads TGCGCCAGCAGTGAGGGGGATGAGCAGTTCTTC.

In nucleotides, the CDR3 is TGCGCCAGCAGCCCTCGACAGGGGGTTCCCTACGAGCAGTACTTC. The encoded protein is CASSPRQGVPYEQYF. The chain uses TRBV5-1 and TRBJ2-7, with 9 positions matching TRBD1. The length of the CDR3 is 15 residues. V lost 4 bases, J lost 2 bases, and 7 bases stayed unmatched. Germline-derived CDR1 and CDR2 are SGHRS and YFSETQ.

V and J are TRBV2 and TRBJ2-7; D remains unclear. CDR3 length equals 15 residues. The V end was cut by 1 base, the J end by 2 bases, with 12 bases between. From germline, CDR1 is SNHLY and CDR2 FYNNEI. The CDR3 nucleotides are TGTGCCAGCAGTGAAGTGTGGGTCGACCCCTACGAGCAGTACTTC. Protein product: CASSEVWVDPYEQYF.

This clone was observed a handful of times. The genes are TRBV7-9 and TRBJ2-7; 8 nucleotides line up with TRBD1. CDR1 SEHNR and CDR2 FQNEAQ come from the germline V gene (reference sequence). This CDR3 spans 14 amino acids. V dropped 1 base and J dropped 3; count of bases not matched to a gene: 2. Here the CDR3 reads CASSLGDRFYEQYF. The CDR3 region has the DNA TGTGCCAGCAGCTTAGGGGACAGGTTCTACGAGCAGTACTTC.

This clone was seen only once. The gene calls are TRBV5-4 and TRBJ2-5; TRBD1 aligns across 7 bases. CDR1 is SGHNT, CDR2 YYREEE, per germline (reference sequence). Trimming cost V 1 base and J 2 bases; bases outside gene matches: 5. The CDR3 consists of 15 residues. This CDR3 reads CASSLLGDSQETQYF. In nucleotides, the CDR3 is TGTGCCAGCAGCTTGTTGGGGGACAGTCAAGAGACCCAGTACTTC.

This clone has just a few counts. The gene calls are TRBV5-1 and TRBJ2-3; 8 positions agree with TRBD1. V was pared by 4 bases and J by 2 bases, with 6 bases of the junction left unmatched. Looked up from germline, CDR1 is SGHRS and CDR2 is YFSETQ. CDR3 length equals 15 residues. CDR3 in amino acids: CASSPGGRVTDTQYF. Written as DNA, the CDR3 is TGCGCCAGCAGCCCAGGGGGCCGTGTCACAGATACGCAGTATTTT.

V gene TRBV25-1 combines with J gene TRBJ2-1; a weak D match, TRBD1 (6 bases). The germline V gene encodes CDR1 MGHDK and CDR2 SYGVNS. The CDR3 length is 15 residues. Trimming pared 4 bases from V and 5 bases from J, leaving 15 bases between. The CDR3 loop reads CASSAPGTFNNEQFF. DNA for the CDR3: TGTGCCAGCAGTGCCCCCGGGACATTCAACAATGAGCAGTTCTTC.

V usage is TRBV2 and J usage is TRBJ2-3; 8 nucleotides line up with TRBD2. Trimming took 5 bases from V and 0 from J; bases not matched to a gene: 7. Germline values: CDR1 SNHLY, CDR2 FYNNEI. This CDR3 has 16 amino acids. CDR3 in amino acids: CASSQTSVTSTDTQYF. Written as DNA, the CDR3 is TGTGCCAGCAGTCAGACTAGCGTTACTAGCACAGATACGCAGTATTTT.

J is TRBJ1-3 and V is TRBV6-5; D possibly corresponds to TRBD1 (5 bases). CDR3 size: 16 residues. Trimming shortened V by 0 bases and J by 2 bases, and 11 bases separated the two germline ends. From germline, CDR1 is MNHEY and CDR2 SVGAGI. CDR3 sequence (DNA): TGTGCCAGCAGTTACTCTACTGGGACGGCTGGAAACACCATATATTTT. Protein sequence: CASSYSTGTAGNTIYF.

The V call is TRBV11-2, the J call TRBJ1-6; D gene ambiguous. Germline-derived CDR1 and CDR2 are SGHAT and FQNNGV. The V end was cut by 5 bases, the J end by 6 bases, with 17 bases between. The CDR3 consists of 16 residues. CDR3 DNA sequence: TGTGCCAGCAGCATAAAGGTGGCGGATCCTAATTCACCCCTCCACTTT. Residues: CASSIKVADPNSPLHF. Using reference TRBV11-2 and TRBJ1-6 for the parts outside the CDR3, the full variable domain is EAGVAQSPRYKIIEKRQSVAFWCNPISGHATLYWYQQILGQGPKLLIQFQNNGVVDDSQLPKDRFSAERLKGVDSTLKIQPAKLEDSAVYLCASSIKVADPNSPLHFGNGTRLTVT.

DNA of the CDR3: TGTGCCAGCAGCCCCCCGAGCCAGATCAATCAGCCCCAGCATTTT. This codes for CASSPPSQINQPQHF. The chain joins TRBV21-1 to TRBJ1-5. TRBV21-1 is a documented pseudogene. The CDR3 sequence is 15 residues long.

The CDR3, as DNA: TGCGCCAGCAGTACAGGGAATGATGGAAACACCATATATTTT. Translation: CASSTGNDGNTIYF. This rearrangement joins TRBV5-1 to TRBJ1-3; maybe TRBD1 (6 bases). Trimming took off 5 bases at V and 3 bases at J, with 12 bases between the two ends. This CDR3 has 14 residues. CDR1 SGHRS and CDR2 YFSETQ come from the germline V gene.

The genes are TRBV7-9 and TRBJ2-5; D is unresolved. The germline V gene encodes CDR1 SEHNR and CDR2 FQNEAQ (reference sequence). The V and J ends lost 1 base and 1 base respectively, with 4 bases between them. The CDR3 has 13 amino acids. The CDR3: CASSLGSQETQYF. The DNA of the CDR3 is TGTGCCAGCAGCTTAGGTAGCCAAGAGACCCAGTACTTC.

The chain employs TRBV5-1 and TRBJ1-1; TRBD1 is a possible D gene (6 bases). The CDR3 has 16 amino acids. Germline CDR1 SGHRS, CDR2 YFSETQ. The V and J ends lost 0 bases and 3 bases respectively, with 15 bases between them. The CDR3 coding sequence is TGCGCCAGCAGCTTGGAAGGGGGGCGGCGGGACACTGAAGCTTTCTTT. This codes for CASSLEGGRRDTEAFF.

A word on this clone: One junction end disagrees with the germline gene, perhaps due to a read error. The chain combines TRBV28 with TRBJ1-1, with no clear D. The CDR3 contains 12 residues. Germline V gene data show CDR1 as MDHEN and CDR2 as SYDVKM. Here the CDR3 DNA reads TGTGCCAGCGGTTTATCTTTCACTGAAGCTTTCTTT. This translates into CASGLSFTEAFF. Supplemented by reference TRBV28 and TRBJ1-1, the full variable domain reads DVKVTQSSRYLVKRTGEKVFLECVQDMDHENMFWYRQDPGLGLRLIYFSYDVKMKEKGDIPEGYSVSREKKERFSLILESASTNQTSMYLCASGLSFTEAFFGQGTRLTVV.

The V call is TRBV29-1, the J call TRBJ2-7; no reliable D call. The V end was cut by 1 base, the J end by 1 base, with 8 bases between. Germline V gene lookup returns CDR1 SQVTM and CDR2 ANQGSEA. The CDR3 contains 13 residues. CDR3 amino acids: CSVEGSDSYEQYF. As DNA, the CDR3 is TGCAGCGTTGAAGGCAGCGATTCCTACGAGCAGTACTTC.